Shown below are 16 T cell receptor beta chains from a single sample sequenced in a study of blood T cell repertoires in COVID-19. The assay was immunoSEQ multiplex PCR, and TCRdb's table has in-frame clones only and misses some. Of about 240,000 clones listed, over 80% are singletons. The sample taken for sequencing was peripheral blood. The receptors derive from a man aged 25-45 years who had recovered from COVID-19.

The chain's CDR3 is CASTQQPGQGHEQYF. The CDR3 bases are TGTGCCAGCACACAACAGCCGGGACAGGGCCACGAGCAGTACTTC. The rearrangement joins TRBV6-5 to TRBJ2-7; 9 bases fit TRBD1. V dropped 7 bases and J dropped 5; count of bases not matched to a gene: 12. The CDR3 consists of 15 residues. The germline V gene encodes CDR1 MNHEY and CDR2 SVGAGI.

The chain links TRBV20-1 to TRBJ2-3; TRBD2 agrees at 9 bases. The V segment lost 3 bases and the J segment 6 bases; nucleotides outside the gene matches: 7. This CDR3 region has 14 residues. CDR1 DFQATT and CDR2 SNEGSKA come from the germline V gene (reference sequence). As DNA, the CDR3 is TGCAGTGCTAGTCGGCGGGGGGGCGAGGATACGCAGTATTTT. Amino acids: CSASRRGGEDTQYF.

The CDR3, as DNA: TGCGCCAGCAGCCAAGAATTCTCGACATATCAGCCCCAGCATTTT. It encodes CASSQEFSTYQPQHF. V is TRBV4-1 and J is TRBJ1-5, with D hard to call. Trimming removed 0 bases from V and 5 bases from J, with 11 bases in between. This CDR3 is 15 amino acids long. The germline gives CDR1 MGHRA, CDR2 YSYEKL.

The V and J genes are TRBV15 and TRBJ1-2; D perhaps matches TRBD1 (6 bases). Per the germline V gene, CDR1 is LNHNV and CDR2 is YYDKDF (reference sequence). V was shortened by 5 bases and J by 7 bases, with 11 bases between the two germline ends. The CDR3 consists of 12 residues. This CDR3 is CATSRGGAGYTF. CDR3 nucleotides: TGTGCCACCAGCCGCGGGGGGGCTGGCTACACCTTC. Based on the CDR3 plus reference TRBV15 and TRBJ1-2, the full variable domain is DAMVIQNPRYQVTQFGKPVTLSCSQTLNHNVMYWYQQKSSQAPKLLFHYYDKDFNNEADTPDNFQSRRPNTSFCFLDIRSPGLGDTAMYLCATSRGGAGYTFGSGTRLTVV.

This clone has a count of ten or more. Additional DNA sequences in this sample encode the identical CDR3. The chain couples TRBV7-9 to TRBJ1-1, with 7 bases matching TRBD1. V lost 1 base and J lost 0; bases outside the gene matches: 2. This CDR3 has 15 amino acids. The germline CDR1 and CDR2 sequences are SEHNR and FQNEAQ (reference sequence). CDR3 nucleotide sequence: TGTGCCAGCAGCTTAGGTACAGGGGTGAACACTGAAGCTTTCTTT. This codes for CASSLGTGVNTEAFF.

On this clone: In the same sample, other DNA sequences code for this CDR3. The chain joins TRBV10-2 to TRBJ1-1, with D maybe TRBD1 (6 bases). The CDR3 has 13 residues. Germline V gene sequence: CDR1 WSHSY, CDR2 SAAADI. V lost 3 bases and J lost 1, with 6 bases in between. The CDR3 region is CASSEQGNTEAFF. In nucleotides, the CDR3 is TGCGCCAGCAGTGAACAGGGGAACACTGAAGCTTTCTTT.

This chain uses TRBV5-1 with TRBJ1-5; D is unclear. There are 13 residues in the CDR3. CDR1 is SGHRS, CDR2 YFSETQ, per germline. V gave up 0 bases and J gave up 5 bases, with 6 bases separating them. The CDR3 here is CASSLVSDQPQHF. The CDR3 bases are TGCGCCAGCAGCTTGGTTTCCGATCAGCCCCAGCATTTT.

The V call is TRBV2, the J call TRBJ2-5; 13 positions agree with TRBD2. Losses at the gene ends were 8 bases for V and 5 bases for J; bases not matched to a gene: 2. This CDR3 spans 13 amino acids. The germline gives CDR1 SNHLY, CDR2 FYNNEI. The CDR3 DNA reads as TGTGCCAGCGGGACTAGCGGGGTCGAGACCCAGTACTTC. It encodes CASGTSGVETQYF.

J is TRBJ1-1 and V is TRBV7-9; D is unclear. V lost 3 bases and J 3 bases, leaving 2 bases between the germline ends. The CDR3 spans 11 residues. The germline V gene encodes CDR1 SEHNR and CDR2 FQNEAQ (reference sequence). The CDR3 DNA reads TGTGCCAGCAGCTTCGACACTGAAGCTTTCTTT. Protein sequence: CASSFDTEAFF.

This CDR3 is CASSRCRLRQGTGELFF. CDR3 nucleotide sequence: TGTGCCAGCAGCCGGTGTCGCTTAAGACAGGGGACCGGGGAGCTGTTTTTT. V gene TRBV21-1 combines with J gene TRBJ2-2; the table names TRBD1, a call not compared with the DNA. TRBV21-1 is a recognized pseudogene. The CDR3 is 17 amino acids.

V gene TRBV4-2 combines with J gene TRBJ2-1, with 10 bases matching TRBD2. The germline gives CDR1 LGHNA, CDR2 YNFKEQ. V lost 0 bases, J lost 6 bases, and 8 bases stayed unmatched. The CDR3 has 17 residues. As DNA, the CDR3 is TGTGCCAGCAGCCAAGAAAGCATGGCTAGCGGGAGCAATGAGCAGTTCTTC. It yields the protein CASSQESMASGSNEQFF.

The J gene is TRBJ1-6, the V gene TRBV5-1; 8 bases are a match to TRBD1. This CDR3 spans 16 amino acids. Germline V lookup: CDR1 SGHRS, CDR2 YFSETQ. Trimming took 2 bases from V and 9 from J; bases not matched to a gene: 10. The CDR3 DNA is TGCGCCAGCAGCTTAGGTCCGAGACAGGGGAGTTCACCCCTCCACTTT. It translates to CASSLGPRQGSSPLHF.

The chain is built from TRBV5-5 and TRBJ1-6, with 7 bases matching TRBD1. V gave up 3 bases and J gave up 10 bases; unmatched junction bases: 4. The CDR3 runs 13 residues. Germline V gene lookup returns CDR1 SGHKS and CDR2 YYEKEE (reference sequence). The CDR3 nucleotides read TGTGCCAGCAGCTCTACAGGGGACTCACCCCTCCACTTT. Translated: CASSSTGDSPLHF.

CDR3 loop: CASSQGYTGDQPQHF. CDR3 nucleotide sequence: TGTGCCAGCAGCCAAGGGTATACGGGAGATCAGCCCCAGCATTTT. This chain links TRBV3-1 (or the pseudogene TRBV3-2) with TRBJ1-5, with D unresolved. This CDR3 is 15 amino acids long. Germline V CDR1 and CDR2: LGHDT, YNNKEL (reference sequence). Trimming left V 1 base short and J 5 bases short, with 12 bases between.

Only one count was recorded for this clone. The chain has TRBV11-2 and TRBJ2-1, with D tentatively TRBD1 (5 bases). The length of the CDR3 is 13 residues. Germline V gives CDR1 SGHAT, CDR2 FQNNGV. V was trimmed by 6 bases and J by 6 bases, leaving 12 bases between them. The CDR3 region has the DNA TGTGCCAGCAGTGTCGCCAGGGCCAATGAGCAGTTCTTC. Translating it yields CASSVARANEQFF.

This sequence joins TRBV5-6 and TRBJ1-3; D ambiguous. CDR1 SGHDT and CDR2 YYEEEE come from the germline V gene. V was trimmed by 2 bases and J by 0 bases, leaving 6 bases between them. The CDR3 is 14 amino acids. CDR3 sequence: CASSFRFSGNTIYF. CDR3 bases: TGTGCCAGCAGCTTCCGGTTCTCTGGAAACACCATATATTTT.